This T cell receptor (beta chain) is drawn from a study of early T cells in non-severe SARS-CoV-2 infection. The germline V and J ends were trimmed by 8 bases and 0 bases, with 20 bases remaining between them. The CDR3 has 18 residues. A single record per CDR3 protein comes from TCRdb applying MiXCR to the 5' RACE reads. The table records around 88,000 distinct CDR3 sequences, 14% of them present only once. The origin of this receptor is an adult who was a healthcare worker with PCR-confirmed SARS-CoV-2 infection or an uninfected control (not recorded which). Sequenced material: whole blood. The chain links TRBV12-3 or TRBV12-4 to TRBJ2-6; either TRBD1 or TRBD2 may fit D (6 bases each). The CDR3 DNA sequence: TGTGCCAGCGGACCCGGGGGCCCTTCGAGCTCTGGGGCCAACGTCCTGACTTTC. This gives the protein CASGPGGPSSSGANVLTF.